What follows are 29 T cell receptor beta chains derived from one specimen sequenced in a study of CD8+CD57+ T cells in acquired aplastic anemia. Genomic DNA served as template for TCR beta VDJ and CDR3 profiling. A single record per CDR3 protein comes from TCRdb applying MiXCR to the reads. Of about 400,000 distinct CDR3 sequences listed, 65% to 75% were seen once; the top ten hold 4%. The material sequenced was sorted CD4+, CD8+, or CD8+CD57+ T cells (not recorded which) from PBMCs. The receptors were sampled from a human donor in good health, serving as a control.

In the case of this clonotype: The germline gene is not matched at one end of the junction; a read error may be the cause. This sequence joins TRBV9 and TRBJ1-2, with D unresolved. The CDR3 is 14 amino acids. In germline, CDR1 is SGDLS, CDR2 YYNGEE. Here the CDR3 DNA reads TGTGCCAGCAGCGTAGACAGTCACACTGAAGCCTTCTCCTTC. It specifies CASSVDSHTEAFSF. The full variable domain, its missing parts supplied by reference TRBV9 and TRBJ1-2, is DSGVTQTPKHLITATGQRVTLRCSPRSGDLSVYWYQQSLDQGLQFLIQYYNGEERAKGNILERFSAQQFPDLHSELNLSSLELGDSALYFCASSVDSHTEAFSFGSGTRLTVV.

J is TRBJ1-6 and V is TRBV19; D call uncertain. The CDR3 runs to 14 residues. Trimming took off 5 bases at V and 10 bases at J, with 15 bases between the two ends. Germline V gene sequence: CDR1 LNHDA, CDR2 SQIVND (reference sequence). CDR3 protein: CASSVEEVGSPLHF. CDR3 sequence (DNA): TGTGCCAGTAGTGTGGAGGAGGTAGGGTCACCCCTCCACTTT.

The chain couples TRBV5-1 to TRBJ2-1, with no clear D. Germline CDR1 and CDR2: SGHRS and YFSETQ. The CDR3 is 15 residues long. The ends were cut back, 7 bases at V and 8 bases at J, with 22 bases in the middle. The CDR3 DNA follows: TGCGCCAGCGGCCCCCTGAGGCCCTCGGGCGATGAGCAGTTCTTC. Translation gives CASGPLRPSGDEQFF.

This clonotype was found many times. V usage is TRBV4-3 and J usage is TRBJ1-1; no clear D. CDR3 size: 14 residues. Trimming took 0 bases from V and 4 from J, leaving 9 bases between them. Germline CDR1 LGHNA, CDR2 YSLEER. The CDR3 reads CASSQDEGSTEAFF. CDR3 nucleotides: TGCGCCAGCAGCCAAGATGAAGGGAGCACTGAAGCTTTCTTT.

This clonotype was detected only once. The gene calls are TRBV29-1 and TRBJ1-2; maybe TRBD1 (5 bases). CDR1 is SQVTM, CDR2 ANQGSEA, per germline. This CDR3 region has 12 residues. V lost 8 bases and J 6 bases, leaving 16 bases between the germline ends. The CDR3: CSIERQRNGYTF. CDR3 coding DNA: TGCAGCATCGAGAGACAGAGGAATGGCTACACCTTC.

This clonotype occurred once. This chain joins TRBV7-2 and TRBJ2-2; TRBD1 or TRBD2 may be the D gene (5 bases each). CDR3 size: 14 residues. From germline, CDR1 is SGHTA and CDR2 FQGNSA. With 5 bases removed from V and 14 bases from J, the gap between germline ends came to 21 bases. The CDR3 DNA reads TGTGCCAGCAGCGCAGAGGGGTGCGATGAAAACCTGTTTTTT. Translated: CASSAEGCDENLFF. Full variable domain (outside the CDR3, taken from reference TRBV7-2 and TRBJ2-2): GAGVSQSPSNKVTEKGKDVELRCDPISGHTALYWYRQSLGQGLEFLIYFQGNSAPDKSGLPSDRFSAERTGGSVSTLTIQRTQQEDSAVYLCASSAEGCDENLFFGEGSRLTVL.

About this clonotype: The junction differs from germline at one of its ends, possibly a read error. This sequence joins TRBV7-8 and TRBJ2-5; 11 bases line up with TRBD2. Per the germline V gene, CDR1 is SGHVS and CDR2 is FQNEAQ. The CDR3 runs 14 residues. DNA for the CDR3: TGTGCCAGCAGTGAACTAGCGGGAGTCGAGATCCAGTACTTC. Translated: CASSELAGVEIQYF. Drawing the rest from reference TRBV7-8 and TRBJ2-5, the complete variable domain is GAGVSQSPRYKVAKRGQDVALRCDPISGHVSLFWYQQALGQGPEFLTYFQNEAQLDKSGLPSDRFFAERPEGSVSTLKIQRTQQEDSAVYLCASSELAGVEIQYFGPGTRLLVL.

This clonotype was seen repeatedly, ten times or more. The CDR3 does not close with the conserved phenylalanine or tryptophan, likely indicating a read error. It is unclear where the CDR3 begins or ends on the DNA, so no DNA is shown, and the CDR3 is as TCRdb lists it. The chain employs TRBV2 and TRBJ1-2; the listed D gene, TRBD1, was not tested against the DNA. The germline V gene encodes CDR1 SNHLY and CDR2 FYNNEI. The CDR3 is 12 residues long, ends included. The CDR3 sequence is CASSEAGGQSRM.

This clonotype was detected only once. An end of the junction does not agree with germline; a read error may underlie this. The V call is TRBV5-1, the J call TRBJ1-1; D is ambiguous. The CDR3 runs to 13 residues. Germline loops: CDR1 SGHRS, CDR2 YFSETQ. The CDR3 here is CASSWAPTDEAFF. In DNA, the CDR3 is TGTGCCAGCAGCTGGGCCCCAACGGATGAAGCTTTCTTT. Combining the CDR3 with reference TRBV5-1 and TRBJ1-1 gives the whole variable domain KAGVTQTPRYLIKTRGQQVTLSCSPISGHRSVSWYQQTPGQGLQFLFEYFSETQRNKGNFPGRFSGRQFSNSRSEMNVSTLELGDSALYLCASSWAPTDEAFFGQGTRLTVV.

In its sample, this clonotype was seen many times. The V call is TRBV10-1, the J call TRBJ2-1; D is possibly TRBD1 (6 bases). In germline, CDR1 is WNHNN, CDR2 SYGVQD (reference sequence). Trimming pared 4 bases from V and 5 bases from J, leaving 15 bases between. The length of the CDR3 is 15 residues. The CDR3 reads CASSGTGTLNNEQFF. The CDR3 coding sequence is TGCGCCAGCAGTGGTACCGGGACACTTAACAATGAGCAGTTCTTC.

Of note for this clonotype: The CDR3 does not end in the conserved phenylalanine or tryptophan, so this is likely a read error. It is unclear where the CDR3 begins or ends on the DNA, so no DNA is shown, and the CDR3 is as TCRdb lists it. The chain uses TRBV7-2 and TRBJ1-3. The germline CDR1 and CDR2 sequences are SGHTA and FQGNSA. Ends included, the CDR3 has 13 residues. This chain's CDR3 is CASSLYSKINVYT.

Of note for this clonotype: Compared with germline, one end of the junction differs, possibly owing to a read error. Here the CDR3 reads CASSSTTSGGARTF. CDR3 nucleotide sequence: TGTGCCAGCAGCTCAACGACTAGCGGGGGGGCTCGCACATTT. The rearrangement links TRBV7-6 to TRBJ1-5; D is perhaps TRBD1 (6 bases). Germline CDR1 reads SGHVS; CDR2 reads FNYEAQ. This CDR3 comprises 14 residues.

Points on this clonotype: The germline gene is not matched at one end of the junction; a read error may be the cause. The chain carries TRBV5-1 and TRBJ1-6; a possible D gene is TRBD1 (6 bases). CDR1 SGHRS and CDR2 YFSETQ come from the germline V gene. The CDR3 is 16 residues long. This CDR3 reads CASSSGPRGCNSPLHF. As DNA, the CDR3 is TGTGCCAGCAGCTCTGGCCCCAGGGGTTGCAATTCACCCCTCCACTTT.

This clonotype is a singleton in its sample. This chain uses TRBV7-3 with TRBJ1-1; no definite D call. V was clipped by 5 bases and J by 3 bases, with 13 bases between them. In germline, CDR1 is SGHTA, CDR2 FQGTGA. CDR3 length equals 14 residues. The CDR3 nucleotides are TGTGCCAGCAGCCTACAGACTGGACACACTGAAGCTTTCTTT. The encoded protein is CASSLQTGHTEAFF.

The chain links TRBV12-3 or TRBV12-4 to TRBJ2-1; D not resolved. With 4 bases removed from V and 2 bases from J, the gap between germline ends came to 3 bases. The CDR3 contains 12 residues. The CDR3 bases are TGTGCCAGCAGTTCAGCCTACAATGAGCAGTTCTTC. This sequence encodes CASSSAYNEQFF.

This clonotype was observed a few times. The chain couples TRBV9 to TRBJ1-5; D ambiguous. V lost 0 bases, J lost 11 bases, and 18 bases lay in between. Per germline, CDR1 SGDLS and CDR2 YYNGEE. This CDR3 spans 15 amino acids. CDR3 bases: TGTGCCAGCAGCGTAGCTTCCGGCAGCGTAGAGACCCAGCATTTT. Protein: CASSVASGSVETQHF.

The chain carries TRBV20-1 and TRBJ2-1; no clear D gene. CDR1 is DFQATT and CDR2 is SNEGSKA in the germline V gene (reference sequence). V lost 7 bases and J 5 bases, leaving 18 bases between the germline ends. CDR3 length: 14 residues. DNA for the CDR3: TGCAGTGGTGCCGGGCCAAGCTACGACAATGAGCAGTTCTTC. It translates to CSGAGPSYDNEQFF.

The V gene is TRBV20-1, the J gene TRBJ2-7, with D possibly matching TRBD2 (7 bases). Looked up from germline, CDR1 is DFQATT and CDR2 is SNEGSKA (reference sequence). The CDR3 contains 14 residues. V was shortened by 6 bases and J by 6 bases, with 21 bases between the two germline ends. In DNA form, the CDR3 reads TGCAGTGCAAAAACGGGGGGCCGGGCCGCCGAGCAGTACTTC. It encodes CSAKTGGRAAEQYF.

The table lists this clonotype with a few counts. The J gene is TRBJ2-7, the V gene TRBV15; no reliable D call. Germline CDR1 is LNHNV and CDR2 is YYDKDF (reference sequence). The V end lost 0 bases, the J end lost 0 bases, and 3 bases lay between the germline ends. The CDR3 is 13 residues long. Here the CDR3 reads CATSREDSYEQYF. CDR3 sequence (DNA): TGTGCCACCAGCAGAGAGGACTCCTACGAGCAGTACTTC.

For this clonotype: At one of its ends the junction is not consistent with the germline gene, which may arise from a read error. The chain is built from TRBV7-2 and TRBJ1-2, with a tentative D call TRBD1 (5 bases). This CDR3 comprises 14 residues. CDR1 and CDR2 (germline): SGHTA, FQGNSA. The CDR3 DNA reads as TGTGCCAGCAGCTTAGGGCCAGAGGGGAGTTGCTACAACTTC. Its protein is CASSLGPEGSCYNF.

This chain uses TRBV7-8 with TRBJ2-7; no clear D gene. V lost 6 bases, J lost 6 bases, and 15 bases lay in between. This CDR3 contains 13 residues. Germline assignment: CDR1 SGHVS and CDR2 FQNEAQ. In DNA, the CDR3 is TGTGCCAGCAGTATAGGAGCAGCCGGCGAGCAGTACTTC. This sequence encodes CASSIGAAGEQYF. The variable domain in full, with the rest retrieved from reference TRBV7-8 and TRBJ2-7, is GAGVSQSPRYKVAKRGQDVALRCDPISGHVSLFWYQQALGQGPEFLTYFQNEAQLDKSGLPSDRFFAERPEGSVSTLKIQRTQQEDSAVYLCASSIGAAGEQYFGPGTRLTVT.

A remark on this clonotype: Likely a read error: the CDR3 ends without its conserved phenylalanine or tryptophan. The CDR3 reads CASSFTRYYEQYI. The DNA of the CDR3 is TGTGCCAGCAGCTTCACACGATACTACGAGCAGTACATC. The V and J genes are TRBV7-9 and TRBJ2-7; D call uncertain. The germline V and J ends were trimmed by 3 bases and 3 bases, with 9 bases remaining between them. The CDR3 is 13 amino acids. CDR1 SEHNR and CDR2 FQNEAQ come from the germline V gene (reference sequence).

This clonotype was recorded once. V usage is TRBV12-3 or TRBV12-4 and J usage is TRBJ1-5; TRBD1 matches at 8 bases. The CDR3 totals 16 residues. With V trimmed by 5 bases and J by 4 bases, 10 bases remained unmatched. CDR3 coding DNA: TGTGCCAGCAGTCGAACAGGGGGAGGGCGGAATCAGCCCCAGCATTTT. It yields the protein CASSRTGGGRNQPQHF.

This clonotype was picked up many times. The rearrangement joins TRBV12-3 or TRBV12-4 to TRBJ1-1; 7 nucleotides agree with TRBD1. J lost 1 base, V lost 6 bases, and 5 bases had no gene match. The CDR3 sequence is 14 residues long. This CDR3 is CASRGGQRNTEAFF. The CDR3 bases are TGTGCCAGCAGGGGGGGACAGAGGAACACTGAAGCTTTCTTT.

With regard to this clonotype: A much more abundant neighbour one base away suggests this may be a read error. The CDR3 protein is CAWSVQGVDGNQPQHF. Here the CDR3 DNA reads TGTGCCTGGAGTGTTCAGGGGGTCGATGGCAATCAGCCCCAGCATTTT. This sequence joins TRBV30 and TRBJ1-5, with 7 bases fitting TRBD1. The CDR3 contains 16 residues. Germline V CDR1 and CDR2: GTSNPN, SVGIG (reference sequence). The junction had 7 bases not matched to a gene; V was cut back by 0 bases and J by 2 bases.

The CDR3 here is CASSLAGDPSKV. The CDR3, as DNA: TGCGCCAGCAGCTTGGCGGGGGACCCATCGAAGGTC. This sequence joins TRBV5-6 and TRBJ2-7, with 7 positions matching TRBD2. The CDR3 covers 12 residues. Germline loops: CDR1 SGHDT, CDR2 YYEEEE.

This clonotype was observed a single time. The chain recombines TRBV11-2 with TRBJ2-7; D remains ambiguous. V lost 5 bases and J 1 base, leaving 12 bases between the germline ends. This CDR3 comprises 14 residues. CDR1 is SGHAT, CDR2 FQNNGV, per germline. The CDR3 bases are TGTGCCAGCAGCGTAACCAATAGATCCTACGAGCAGTACTTC. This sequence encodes CASSVTNRSYEQYF.

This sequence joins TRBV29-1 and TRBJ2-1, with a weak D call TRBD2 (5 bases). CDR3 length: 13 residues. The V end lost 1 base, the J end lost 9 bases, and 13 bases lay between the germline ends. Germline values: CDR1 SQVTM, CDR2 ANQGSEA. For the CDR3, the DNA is TGCAGCGTTGAAGGAGAGGGCAGCACTGAGCAGTTCTTC. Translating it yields CSVEGEGSTEQFF.

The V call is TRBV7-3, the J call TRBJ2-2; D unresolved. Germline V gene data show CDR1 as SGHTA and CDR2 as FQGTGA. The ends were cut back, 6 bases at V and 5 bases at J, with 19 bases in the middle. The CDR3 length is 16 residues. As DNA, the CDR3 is TGTGCCAGCAGTTTGTTGCGTCAAGACGAGACCGGGGAGCTGTTTTTT. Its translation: CASSLLRQDETGELFF.